This T cell receptor beta chain was captured by sequencing in a study of CD8+ T cells in alopecia areata. Once RNA had been extracted, it was reverse transcribed into cDNA to act as the sequencing template. The table came from immunoSEQ multiplex PCR; TCRdb's copy has only in-frame clones and leaves some out. The sample holds 98,000 or so clones, approximately 59% seen once. Study outcomes and limitations: Lesional scalp exceeded normal scalp in clonality, especially in alopecia totalis/universalis.

This clone was detected only a few times. The target antigen is unknown. The clonotype comes from a human donor in good health. The sequencing sample was made of CD8+ T cells sorted from blood.

Written as DNA, the CDR3 is TGCGCCAGCAGCATGGACACCATCAATGAGCAGTTCTTC. Protein: CASSMDTINEQFF. The V call is TRBV5-1, the J call TRBJ2-1, with D possibly TRBD1 on 5 matching bases. The CDR3 covers 13 residues. V was trimmed by 4 bases and J by 6 bases, leaving 11 bases between them. Per the germline V gene, CDR1 is SGHRS and CDR2 is YFSETQ. The whole variable domain, remainder taken from reference TRBV5-1 and TRBJ2-1, is KAGVTQTPRYLIKTRGQQVTLSCSPISGHRSVSWYQQTPGQGLQFLFEYFSETQRNKGNFPGRFSGRQFSNSRSEMNVSTLELGDSALYLCASSMDTINEQFFGPGTRLTVL.